This TCR beta chain was obtained from a study of blood T cell repertoires in COVID-19. Overall study: The United States, Italy and Spain provided the acute and convalescent COVID-19 samples. Sources were T cells, B-cell-depleted T cells, or PBMCs; the material itself was cDNA or gDNA.

Germline loops: CDR1 SEHNR, CDR2 FQNEAQ (reference sequence). The V end was cut by 1 base, the J end by 7 bases, with 14 bases between. The CDR3 is made up of 15 amino acids. In the source study's methods: How many nucleated cells were present was estimated from reference gene primer amplification. Produced via immunoSEQ multiplex PCR; TCRdb's table is partial and in-frame only. That table supplies the V and J calls and clone size; D and trimming were determined from the DNA. Among approximately 120,000 clones, approximately 84% were seen once, and the ten largest hold more than 10%. Sample: peripheral blood. The sequence was obtained from a human donor in a cohort sampled during active COVID-19. This chain joins TRBV7-9 and TRBJ1-5; a possible D gene is TRBD1 (5 bases). The CDR3 DNA sequence: TGTGCCAGCAGCTTAGATGGGGGGGTGCGACAGCCCCAGCATTTT. Its translation: CASSLDGGVRQPQHF.